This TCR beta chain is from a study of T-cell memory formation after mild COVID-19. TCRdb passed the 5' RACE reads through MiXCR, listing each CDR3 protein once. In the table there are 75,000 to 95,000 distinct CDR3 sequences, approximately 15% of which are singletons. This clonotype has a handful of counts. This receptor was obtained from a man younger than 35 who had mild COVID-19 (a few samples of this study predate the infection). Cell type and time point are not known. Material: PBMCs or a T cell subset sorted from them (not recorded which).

CDR3 sequence reads: CASSQLAGGINEQFF. Here the CDR3 DNA reads TGTGCCAGCAGTCAACTAGCGGGGGGAATCAATGAGCAGTTCTTC. V usage is TRBV27 and J usage is TRBJ2-1, with TRBD2 identical over 12 bases. Germline values: CDR1 MNHEY, CDR2 SMNVEV (reference sequence). V shed 5 bases, J shed 6 bases, and the junction held 5 bases outside the gene matches. The CDR3 has 15 amino acids.